This TCR beta chain stems from a study of T cell responses to AZD1222 COVID-19 vaccine. Study conclusions and caveats: The donor cohort was predominantly white British with a female majority, and clonal diversity may have been underestimated. Of the AZD1222 recipients, only 5 to 7 were seropositive at baseline.

Trimming shortened V by 2 bases and J by 0 bases, and 3 bases separated the two germline ends. Germline CDR1 reads SGDLS; CDR2 reads YYNGEE. CDR3 length: 14 residues. Clones were read by immunoSEQ multiplex PCR, and TCRdb kept only the in-frame ones, dropping some. Of about 110,000 clones in the sample, approximately 89% were seen once. Concerning this clone: What it recognizes is unknown.

The sequenced sample was peripheral blood, obtained on day 0 of MenACWY control vaccination. This sequence originates from an adult in good health. This rearrangement joins TRBV9 to TRBJ2-6; D remains ambiguous. The CDR3 DNA reads TGTGCCAGCAGCGTGGGCTCTGGGGCCAACGTCCTGACTTTC. Translation: CASSVGSGANVLTF.